The 29 T cell receptor beta chains presented below share a single source sample, sequenced in a study of blood T cell repertoires in COVID-19. This table comes from immunoSEQ multiplex PCR, and its TCRdb copy is limited to in-frame clones, with some not included. The sample yields 25,000 to 30,000 clones, around four fifths seen once. The sample consisted of peripheral blood. Source of these receptors: a man aged 70 or older with acute or convalescent COVID-19.

V gene TRBV28 combines with J gene TRBJ2-7; no clear D. The CDR3 runs 12 residues. Germline CDR1 is MDHEN and CDR2 is SYDVKM. Trimming removed 3 bases from V and 6 bases from J, with 9 bases in between. The DNA of the CDR3 is TGTGCCAGCAGTTTTGCCGATAGCGAGCAGTACTTC. Amino acid sequence: CASSFADSEQYF. Drawing the rest from reference TRBV28 and TRBJ2-7, the complete variable domain is DVKVTQSSRYLVKRTGEKVFLECVQDMDHENMFWYRQDPGLGLRLIYFSYDVKMKEKGDIPEGYSVSREKKERFSLILESASTNQTSMYLCASSFADSEQYFGPGTRLTVT.

The chain carries TRBV29-1 and TRBJ2-1; a weak D match, TRBD2 (5 bases). The germline V gene has CDR1 SQVTM and CDR2 ANQGSEA. CDR3 length equals 12 residues. Trimming stripped 8 bases from V and 3 bases from J, with 11 bases between. The CDR3 coding sequence is TGCAGCACCCCCGGGAACTACAATGAGCAGTTCTTC. Translation gives CSTPGNYNEQFF.

The chain combines TRBV19 with TRBJ1-1; D is possibly TRBD1 (6 bases). CDR1 is LNHDA and CDR2 is SQIVND in the germline V gene (reference sequence). This CDR3 has 15 residues. The ends were cut back, 5 bases at V and 4 bases at J, with 17 bases in the middle. This chain's CDR3 is CASSRTRGSSTEAFF. CDR3 DNA: TGTGCCAGTAGTCGGACCAGGGGATCAAGCACTGAAGCTTTCTTT.

This chain links TRBV4-1 with TRBJ2-2; D possibly corresponds to TRBD2 (5 bases). CDR3 length equals 15 residues. From germline, CDR1 is MGHRA and CDR2 YSYEKL. Trimming removed 0 bases from V and 7 bases from J, with 12 bases in between. The CDR3 is CASSQEFGSGGELFF. CDR3 DNA sequence: TGCGCCAGCAGCCAAGAATTTGGGAGCGGCGGGGAGCTGTTTTTT.

This clone appeared a single time. The genes are TRBV27 and TRBJ1-4; 9 nucleotides match TRBD1. There are 16 residues in the CDR3. Unmatched junction bases numbered 8, after V lost 6 bases and J lost 3 bases. CDR1 is MNHEY and CDR2 is SMNVEV in the germline V gene (reference sequence). CDR3 loop: CASRGTGLLANEKLFF. DNA of the CDR3: TGTGCCAGCAGGGGGACAGGGCTGTTGGCTAATGAAAAACTGTTTTTT.

This chain links TRBV5-4 with TRBJ1-1; D is unclear. In germline, CDR1 is SGHNT, CDR2 YYREEE (reference sequence). The CDR3 is 13 residues long. With 0 bases removed from V and 8 bases from J, the gap between germline ends came to 11 bases. The CDR3 DNA reads TGTGCCAGCAGCTTGGGGGAGGGTATGGAAGCTTTCTTT. Translation: CASSLGEGMEAFF. The whole variable domain, filled in from reference TRBV5-4 and TRBJ1-1, reads ETGVTQSPTHLIKTRGQQVTLRCSSQSGHNTVSWYQQALGQGPQFIFQYYREEENGRGNFPPRFSGLQFPNYSSELNVNALELDDSALYLCASSLGEGMEAFFGQGTRLTVV.

V and J are TRBV28 and TRBJ2-3, with 8 bases that match TRBD2. CDR1 and CDR2 (germline): MDHEN, SYDVKM. V trimming: 7 bases; J trimming: 0 bases; junction bases outside the gene matches: 3. The CDR3 totals 14 residues. The CDR3 region has the DNA TGTGCCAGCACTACTAGCGGAAGCACAGATACGCAGTATTTT. Protein product: CASTTSGSTDTQYF.

The rearrangement joins TRBV19 to TRBJ1-2, with unresolved D. Germline CDR1 and CDR2: LNHDA and SQIVND (reference sequence). V dropped 5 bases and J dropped 7 bases, with 17 bases sitting between them. CDR3 length: 14 residues. CDR3 residues: CASSLGRERGGYTF. The CDR3 coding sequence is TGTGCCAGTAGTCTCGGTCGAGAAAGAGGTGGCTACACCTTC.

This chain uses TRBV18 with TRBJ1-2; D unclear. CDR3 size: 15 residues. V lost 2 bases and J 8 bases, leaving 18 bases between the germline ends. From germline, CDR1 is KGHSH and CDR2 LQKENI. The DNA of the CDR3 is TGTGCCAGCTCACCAGTTGGAGCGTCTGAGAGAGGCTACACCTTC. Amino acids: CASSPVGASERGYTF.

This clone has a handful of counts. The chain is built from TRBV28 and TRBJ2-2; 10 bases match TRBD1. CDR1 and CDR2 (germline): MDHEN, SYDVKM. The CDR3 loop spans 15 amino acids. Germline trimming cut 4 bases from V and 4 bases from J; bases unmatched to any gene: 3. CDR3 in amino acids: CASSSGTGVTGELFF. The CDR3 coding sequence is TGTGCCAGCAGTTCCGGGACAGGGGTCACCGGGGAGCTGTTTTTT.

This clone was seen more than once but under ten times. The rearrangement links TRBV27 to TRBJ1-3; no firm D call. Germline CDR1 reads MNHEY; CDR2 reads SMNVEV (reference sequence). The germline V and J ends were trimmed by 6 bases and 5 bases, with 11 bases remaining between them. The CDR3 loop spans 13 amino acids. The CDR3 loop reads CASSTPTRNTIYF. In nucleotides, the CDR3 is TGTGCCAGCAGCACCCCCACTAGAAACACCATATATTTT.

The chain couples TRBV11-2 to TRBJ1-3; D remains ambiguous. The V end was cut by 5 bases, the J end by 0 bases, with 8 bases between. The V gene's germline CDR1 is SGHAT and CDR2 FQNNGV. The CDR3 consists of 14 residues. In nucleotides, the CDR3 is TGTGCCAGCAGCGAAACCTACTCTGGAAACACCATATATTTT. It translates to CASSETYSGNTIYF.

V and J are TRBV6-5 and TRBJ1-1; possible D gene TRBD1, 6 bases. Trimming removed 5 bases at V and 6 bases at J, with 13 bases between. This CDR3 comprises 13 residues. Germline V gene lookup returns CDR1 MNHEY and CDR2 SVGAGI. The chain's CDR3 is CASSREQGSEAFF. The CDR3 nucleotides are TGTGCCAGCAGTAGAGAACAGGGTTCTGAAGCTTTCTTT.

This clone has just a few counts. V is TRBV5-4 and J is TRBJ2-4, with D unresolved. The CDR3 is 15 residues long. CDR1 is SGHNT and CDR2 is YYREEE in the germline V gene (reference sequence). V was clipped by 0 bases and J by 3 bases, with 10 bases between them. CDR3 region: CASSLAGSGKNIQYF. The CDR3 DNA reads TGTGCCAGCAGCTTGGCCGGGTCGGGCAAAAACATTCAGTACTTC.

This sequence joins TRBV7-2 and TRBJ1-6; 9 bases map to TRBD1. Looked up from germline, CDR1 is SGHTA and CDR2 is FQGNSA. This CDR3 is 17 amino acids long. Trimming took 5 bases from V and 9 from J; bases not matched to a gene: 14. The CDR3 DNA sequence: TGTGCCAGCAGCCTTACCGGGACAGGGATGGGTGGTTCACCCCTCCACTTT. This codes for CASSLTGTGMGGSPLHF.

The J gene is TRBJ1-6, the V gene TRBV7-6; D uncertain. CDR1 and CDR2 (germline): SGHVS, FNYEAQ. Between the trimmed V and J ends, which lost 5 bases and 7 bases, there was a span of 15 bases. The CDR3 consists of 15 residues. The CDR3 sequence is CASSRTHNGNSPLHF. The CDR3 nucleotides are TGTGCCAGCAGCCGCACGCATAACGGGAATTCACCCCTCCACTTT.

This clone was counted once. The CDR3 reads CAHGSRGREGPSGANVLTF. The CDR3 nucleotides read TGTGCTCATGGGAGCAGGGGGCGGGAAGGCCCATCTGGGGCCAACGTCCTGACTTTC. The chain is built from TRBV5-6 and TRBJ2-6; TRBD1 agrees at 8 bases. Per the germline V gene, CDR1 is SGHDT and CDR2 is YYEEEE. The CDR3 is made up of 19 amino acids.

In this sample, this clone turned up once. The chain combines TRBV19 with TRBJ2-3, with a weak D call TRBD2 (6 bases). V was clipped by 5 bases and J by 6 bases, with 6 bases between them. Germline V gives CDR1 LNHDA, CDR2 SQIVND (reference sequence). The CDR3 is 11 amino acids. The CDR3 DNA is TGTGCCAGTAGTGGGGGGGATACGCAGTATTTT. It specifies CASSGGDTQYF.

The chain joins TRBV6-5 to TRBJ1-2; no reliable D call. This CDR3 comprises 12 residues. Deletions cut 4 bases from V and 4 bases from J, with 7 bases between. Germline CDR1 reads MNHEY; CDR2 reads SVGAGI. The CDR3 DNA reads TGTGCCAGCAGTTCGGGGAGCTATGGCTACACCTTC. It translates to CASSSGSYGYTF.

This clone was counted a single time. This sequence joins TRBV6-1 and TRBJ2-6; D call uncertain. The CDR3 runs 15 residues. CDR1 and CDR2 (germline): MNHNS, SASEGT. Trimming pared 1 base from V and 4 bases from J, leaving 8 bases between. The CDR3 region is CASSEVFVGANVLTF. The CDR3, as DNA: TGTGCCAGCAGTGAAGTCTTTGTAGGGGCCAACGTCCTGACTTTC.

V gene TRBV5-1 combines with J gene TRBJ1-3, with a weak D call TRBD1 (6 bases). V was shortened by 4 bases and J by 4 bases, with 12 bases between the two germline ends. This CDR3 contains 14 residues. Per germline, CDR1 SGHRS and CDR2 YFSETQ. CDR3 DNA sequence: TGCGCCAGCAGCGTGGACAGTACCGGAAACACCATATATTTT. Translating gives CASSVDSTGNTIYF.

The V call is TRBV5-1, the J call TRBJ2-5; the D gene is possibly TRBD2 (5 bases). The V end lost 4 bases, the J end lost 5 bases, and 15 bases lay between the germline ends. Germline V lookup: CDR1 SGHRS, CDR2 YFSETQ. The CDR3 extends over 14 amino acids. CDR3 protein: CASSRLSEMETQYF. Written as DNA, the CDR3 is TGCGCCAGCAGCCGGCTTAGCGAGATGGAGACCCAGTACTTC.

The chain links TRBV5-1 to TRBJ1-4, with D possibly being TRBD1 (5 bases). Germline V gene lookup returns CDR1 SGHRS and CDR2 YFSETQ. The CDR3 loop spans 14 amino acids. The germline V and J ends were trimmed by 0 bases and 4 bases, with 7 bases remaining between them. The CDR3 coding sequence is TGCGCCAGCAGCTTGGGACAGCGTAATGAAAAACTGTTTTTT. It is translated as CASSLGQRNEKLFF.

The V and J genes are TRBV7-9 and TRBJ2-1, with unresolved D. Between the trimmed V and J ends, which lost 3 bases and 5 bases, there was a span of 8 bases. CDR1 and CDR2 from the germline V gene are SEHNR and FQNEAQ (reference sequence). The CDR3 is made up of 13 amino acids. CDR3 sequence (DNA): TGTGCCAGCAGCTTCGCTAGGAACAATGAGCAGTTCTTC. It is translated as CASSFARNNEQFF.

This chain uses TRBV2 with TRBJ1-2; D is unclear. Trimming removed 5 bases at V and 0 bases at J, with 10 bases between. The CDR3 sequence is 14 residues long. CDR1 and CDR2 (germline): SNHLY, FYNNEI. Written as DNA, the CDR3 is TGTGCCAGCAGTACTGCGGGAGCTAACTATGGCTACACCTTC. It translates to CASSTAGANYGYTF.

This clone came up a few times. The chain combines TRBV7-8 with TRBJ2-3; tentative D call: TRBD2 (6 bases). CDR3 size: 16 residues. CDR1 SGHVS and CDR2 FQNEAQ come from the germline V gene. Trimming pared 4 bases from V and 3 bases from J, leaving 17 bases between. The CDR3 protein is CASSSESYRGTDTQYF. CDR3 coding DNA: TGTGCCAGCAGCTCCGAATCTTATCGGGGGACAGATACGCAGTATTTT.

The chain recombines TRBV7-3 with TRBJ2-7, with 7 bases lining up with TRBD1. The J segment lost 5 bases and the V segment lost 3 bases, leaving 10 bases of the junction unmatched. Germline V gives CDR1 SGHTA, CDR2 FQGTGA. The CDR3 covers 15 residues. The CDR3 protein is CASSFRGTVGDEQYF. The CDR3 bases are TGTGCCAGCAGCTTCCGTGGGACAGTTGGAGACGAGCAGTACTTC.

This chain links TRBV24-1 with TRBJ2-3; D may be TRBD2 (6 bases). Germline lookup yields CDR1 KGHDR and CDR2 SFDVKD. The V end lost 8 bases, the J end lost 0 bases, and 8 bases lay between the germline ends. The CDR3 is made up of 13 amino acids. In DNA form, the CDR3 reads TGTGCCACCAAGGGAGGAAGCACAGATACGCAGTATTTT. Its protein is CATKGGSTDTQYF.

The chain recombines TRBV19 with TRBJ2-7, with 9 bases matching TRBD1. The CDR3 consists of 14 residues. Trimming cost V 5 bases and J 3 bases; bases outside gene matches: 5. The germline CDR1 and CDR2 sequences are LNHDA and SQIVND (reference sequence). The CDR3 loop is CASSGRDRVYEQYF. The CDR3 DNA sequence: TGTGCCAGTAGTGGCCGGGACAGGGTCTACGAGCAGTACTTC.